This passage covers 9 T cell receptor beta chains from one sample sequenced in a study of shared clonotypes between healthy human individuals. Generated by immunoSEQ multiplex PCR, the TCRdb table keeps only in-frame clones and is missing some. The sample comprises about 490,000 clones, 60% to 85% of which are singletons, and approximately 13% rests with the top ten. Source material: PBMCs. These receptors came from a woman aged 40-49 years in good health. Some clones in this sample may be carry-over from other donors' samples.

The chain is built from TRBV7-9 and TRBJ2-5; a possible D gene is TRBD1 (6 bases). V was pared by 5 bases and J by 0 bases, with 13 bases between. The CDR3 consists of 15 residues. CDR1 and CDR2 (germline): SEHNR, FQNEAQ (reference sequence). CDR3 nucleotide sequence: TGTGCCAGCAGCCCCCAGGGGAGTCACCAAGAGACCCAGTACTTC. This translates into CASSPQGSHQETQYF.

Regarding this clone: This may arise from a read error, as a much more abundant clone is one base away. The CDR3 bases are TGTGCCTGGAGTGTACGTGACAGGGGAAAAAGCACCATATATTTT. Protein product: CAWSVRDRGKSTIYF. V usage is TRBV30 and J usage is TRBJ1-3, with 8 bases matching TRBD1. Per germline, CDR1 GTSNPN and CDR2 SVGIG (reference sequence). The trim removed 0 bases at V and 9 bases at J, leaving 10 bases unmatched. The CDR3 length is 15 residues. Based on the CDR3 plus reference TRBV30 and TRBJ1-3, the full variable domain is SQTIHQWPATLVQPVGSPLSLECTVEGTSNPNLYWYRQAAGRGLQLLFYSVGIGQISSEVPQNLSASRPQDRQFILSSKKLLLSDSGFYLCAWSVRDRGKSTIYFGEGSWLTVV.

On this clone itself: This likely reflects a read error, since a far larger clone is one base away. At the DNA level, this CDR3 is encoded by other sequences in the same sample as well. The chain couples TRBV30 to TRBJ1-5; the D is unclear. The CDR3 loop spans 13 amino acids. V was pared by 0 bases and J by 1 base, with 4 bases between. Germline V CDR1 and CDR2: GTSNPN, SVGIG (reference sequence). The CDR3 DNA reads as TGTGCCTGGAGTGTACTGAGCAATCAGCCCCAGCATTTT. Encoded protein: CAWSVLSNQPQHF.

To note about this clone: Other DNA sequences in the sample encode the same CDR3. This chain uses TRBV19 with TRBJ1-1, with D hard to call. Per germline, CDR1 LNHDA and CDR2 SQIVND (reference sequence). V lost 4 bases and J 6 bases, leaving 12 bases between the germline ends. The CDR3 contains 13 residues. The chain's CDR3 is CASSTGGGSEAFF. In nucleotides, the CDR3 is TGTGCCAGTAGTACCGGTGGAGGCTCTGAAGCTTTCTTT.

The rearrangement joins TRBV9 to TRBJ1-2, with D hard to call. The germline V and J ends were trimmed by 0 bases and 4 bases, with 10 bases remaining between them. Germline V CDR1 and CDR2: SGDLS, YYNGEE. This CDR3 comprises 14 residues. The CDR3 region has the DNA TGTGCCAGCAGCGTAGACTCTGGTGGCTATGGCTACACCTTC. Protein product: CASSVDSGGYGYTF.

The chain has TRBV18 and TRBJ2-7; D might be TRBD1 (6 bases). The germline V gene has CDR1 KGHSH and CDR2 LQKENI. The V end lost 2 bases, the J end lost 4 bases, and 12 bases lay between the germline ends. There are 14 residues in the CDR3. CDR3 sequence reads: CASSPGGAEYEQYF. In DNA, the CDR3 is TGTGCCAGCTCACCAGGGGGCGCGGAGTACGAGCAGTACTTC.

The J gene is TRBJ2-6, the V gene TRBV11-1; no definite D call. Trimming took off 3 bases at V and 4 bases at J, with 10 bases between the two ends. In germline, CDR1 is SGHAT, CDR2 FQDESV (reference sequence). The CDR3 consists of 15 residues. CDR3 residues: CASSFSGVGANVLTF. In nucleotides, the CDR3 is TGTGCCAGCAGCTTTTCGGGTGTAGGGGCCAACGTCCTGACTTTC. The variable domain in full, completed from reference TRBV11-1 and TRBJ2-6, reads EAEVAQSPRYKITEKSQAVAFWCDPISGHATLYWYRQILGQGPELLVQFQDESVVDDSQLPKDRFSAERLKGVDSTLKIQPAELGDSAMYLCASSFSGVGANVLTFGAGSRLTVL.

This chain uses TRBV15 with TRBJ2-3, with D maybe TRBD2 (7 bases). Germline lookup yields CDR1 LNHNV and CDR2 YYDKDF (reference sequence). There are 17 residues in the CDR3. The V gene lost 5 bases and the J gene lost 2 bases, with 20 bases spanning the gap. Written as DNA, the CDR3 is TGTGCCACCAGCTCATACACTGGGGGGGCCTACACAGATACGCAGTATTTT. It is translated as CATSSYTGGAYTDTQYF.

DNA for the CDR3: TGTGCCAGCAAAAATGGATGGGGTCCCCAGTACTTC. This sequence encodes CASKNGWGPQYF. The chain combines TRBV5-5 with TRBJ2-5; no firm D call. The CDR3 loop spans 12 amino acids. V was trimmed by 6 bases and J by 9 bases, leaving 15 bases between them. Germline V lookup: CDR1 SGHKS, CDR2 YYEKEE (reference sequence).